This T cell receptor (beta chain) was sequenced in a study of vaccination and CD4 T cells after COVID-19. The V segment lost 4 bases and the J segment 1 base; nucleotides outside the gene matches: 11. Germline V gene lookup returns CDR1 SGHRS and CDR2 YFSETQ. The CDR3 contains 17 residues. As concerns this clonotype: The antigen remains unidentified.

Treatment meaning: roughly 10-day PBMC culture with coronavirus spike peptide pools or control peptides (ViraFEST assay). Samples of CD4+ T cells were obtained from the unexposed donor before the COVID-19 pandemic (2011-2018). Researchers used the Oncomine TCR Beta short-read assay to sequence DNA from cultured CD4+ T cells. MiXCR, applied by TCRdb to the PCR reads, yields one record per CDR3 protein. The profile shows some 2,900 distinct CDR3 sequences, roughly 29% of them singletons. The source is a human donor in good health. Sequencing was done on a sample of CD4+ T cells from blood, cultured in vitro. The rearrangement joins TRBV5-1 to TRBJ2-7; the match to TRBD1 covers 10 bases. CDR3 bases: TGCGCCAGCAGCCCACAATCGACAGGGGGCCTATCCTACGAGCAGTACTTC. Its protein is CASSPQSTGGLSYEQYF.